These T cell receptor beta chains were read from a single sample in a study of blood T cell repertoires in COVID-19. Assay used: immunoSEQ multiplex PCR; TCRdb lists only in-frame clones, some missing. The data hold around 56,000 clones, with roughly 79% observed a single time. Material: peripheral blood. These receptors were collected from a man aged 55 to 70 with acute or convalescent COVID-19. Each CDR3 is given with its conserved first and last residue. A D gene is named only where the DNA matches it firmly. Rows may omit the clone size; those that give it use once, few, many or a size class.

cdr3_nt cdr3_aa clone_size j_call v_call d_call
TGTGCCAGCAGCTCTGGAGGGAGCCCGGAGACCCAGTACTTC CASSSGGSPETQYF once TRBJ2-5 TRBV5-5 -
TGCGCCAGCAGCCCCGGCGGAACTGAAGCTTTCTTT CASSPGGTEAFF - TRBJ1-1 TRBV5-1 -
TGCGCCAGCAGCCCCGACAGGGTCGAAGATACGCAGTATTTT CASSPDRVEDTQYF - TRBJ2-3 TRBV4-1 TRBD1
TGTGCCAGCAGCCCAGGGGGCGGTTCTGGAAACACCATATATTTT CASSPGGGSGNTIYF - TRBJ1-3 TRBV9 TRBD1
TGTGCCAGCAGTTTACGACATACATCGGGGTTTCACTCTGGGGCCAACGTCCTGACTTTC CASSLRHTSGFHSGANVLTF once TRBJ2-6 TRBV27 -
TGTGCCAGCAGTCTGACAGGGGGAGATGTAACTAATGAAAAACTGTTTTTT CASSLTGGDVTNEKLFF - TRBJ1-4 TRBV28 TRBD1
TGCGCCAGCAGCCTGGAGGGACAGGGGGAAAAACTGTTTTTT CASSLEGQGEKLFF once TRBJ1-4 TRBV5-1 TRBD1
TGCAGCGTTGAAGATCCGACTAGTACCGGGGAGCTGTTTTTT CSVEDPTSTGELFF - TRBJ2-2 TRBV29-1 -
TGTGCCAGCAGTGAAGCGAAGAGAACTGAAGCTTTCTTT CASSEAKRTEAFF - TRBJ1-1 TRBV6-1 -
TGTGCCAGCTCACCGCCGACAGGGTCCGCCGGGGAGCTGTTTTTT CASSPPTGSAGELFF few TRBJ2-2 TRBV18 TRBD1
TGTGCCAGCAGTACCCGGGACAGCGCCTACGAGCAGTACTTC CASSTRDSAYEQYF - TRBJ2-7 TRBV6-5 TRBD1
TGTGCCAGTAGTATGGGGCAGGGGGTGTACGAGCAGTACTTC CASSMGQGVYEQYF - TRBJ2-7 TRBV19 TRBD1
TGTGCCAGCAGGCGAGGACAGGGGAACACCATATATTTT CASRRGQGNTIYF many TRBJ1-3 TRBV28 TRBD1
TGTGCCAGCAGTCCGGGACAGTTCTATGGCTACACCTTC CASSPGQFYGYTF - TRBJ1-2 TRBV6-5 TRBD1
TGTGCCAGCAGCTTAGATAGTTCTTATGGCTACACCTTC CASSLDSSYGYTF once TRBJ1-2 TRBV7-9 -
TGTGCCAGCAGTGATAGTAGGGGCCCCCTCCACTTT CASSDSRGPLHF once TRBJ1-6 TRBV6-1 -
TGCGCCAGCGGGCCCGGCGGGAGCTACACCTTC CASGPGGSYTF few TRBJ1-2 TRBV5-1 -
TGTGCCAGCAGCAAGGCGGGACAGGGGGCGATACGGCAGCCCCAGCATTTT CASSKAGQGAIRQPQHF - TRBJ1-5 TRBV27 TRBD1
TGTGCCAGCAGCTTTCTCCAGCGGGTCCTAAATGAGCAGTTCTTC CASSFLQRVLNEQFF - TRBJ2-1 TRBV5-5 -
TGTGCCAGCAGCACCTTTCGACAGGGGCCCGCGCAAGCTTTCTTT CASSTFRQGPAQAFF - TRBJ1-1 TRBV6-5 TRBD1
TGTGCTAGTGGTTCGGGACAGGGGTTTACCGGGGAGCTGTTTTTT CASGSGQGFTGELFF - TRBJ2-2 TRBV12-5 TRBD1
TGTGCCAGCAGTTATCAGGGACTAGCGGGGACAGATACGCAGTATTTT CASSYQGLAGTDTQYF - TRBJ2-3 TRBV6-5 TRBD2
TGTGCCAGCAGCTTAGGGGGACAGGCATGGGGTAACTATGGCTACACCTTC CASSLGGQAWGNYGYTF - TRBJ1-2 TRBV11-2 TRBD1
TGTGCCAGCACTCCGGGAGGCTCCCGGAACACTGAAGCTTTCTTT CASTPGGSRNTEAFF - TRBJ1-1 TRBV28 -
TGTGCCAGCAGTTTGGGTGGGGGCTATCGCTACACCTTC CASSLGGGYRYTF - TRBJ1-2 TRBV12-3/TRBV12-4 -
TGTGCCACCAGTGACCGACAGTCTCTCTATGGCTACACCTTC CATSDRQSLYGYTF - TRBJ1-2 TRBV24-1 -
TGTGCCAGCTCACCCCGGAGGGACGAGCAGTACTTC CASSPRRDEQYF - TRBJ2-7 TRBV18 -
TGTGCCAGCAGTCCCCAGACAGGGATCCACGAGCAGTACTTC CASSPQTGIHEQYF - TRBJ2-7 TRBV27 TRBD1
TGTGCCAGGGCTAGCGGGGGAGGCACCGGGGAGCTGTTTTTT CARASGGGTGELFF - TRBJ2-2 TRBV6-5 TRBD2
TGTGCCAGCAGTCGGGGTCAGACTAGCGGGGCCACAGATACGCAGTATTTT CASSRGQTSGATDTQYF - TRBJ2-3 TRBV27 TRBD2
TGTGCCAGCAGTGAAGCCTTTCGGTATGGCTACACCTTC CASSEAFRYGYTF few TRBJ1-2 TRBV2 -
TGTGCCAGCTCACTCGTGTCGGGGGTGAACACTGAAGCTTTCTTT CASSLVSGVNTEAFF - TRBJ1-1 TRBV18 -
TGCGCCAGCAGCTTGCTAGCGGGGGGCAATGAGCAGTTCTTC CASSLLAGGNEQFF - TRBJ2-1 TRBV5-1 TRBD2
TGTGCCAGCAGGAGGGGACAGGGGGATAATTCACCCCTCCACTTT CASRRGQGDNSPLHF - TRBJ1-6 TRBV2 TRBD1
TGTGCCAGCAGCGTAGCGGGGGAAAGCTCCTACGAGCAGTACTTC CASSVAGESSYEQYF - TRBJ2-7 TRBV9 -
TGTGCCAGCAGTTCGGGGCAAGAGACCCAGTACTTC CASSSGQETQYF few TRBJ2-5 TRBV27 -
TGCGCCAGCAGCTTGGATACGGGGGAAAAACTGTTTTTT CASSLDTGEKLFF once TRBJ1-4 TRBV5-1 -
TGTGCCAGCTCAGATTCTAGAAATCAGCCCCAGCATTTT CASSDSRNQPQHF few TRBJ1-5 TRBV18 -
TGTGCCAGCCGCAGGGCAGCTAATGAAAAACTGTTTTTT CASRRAANEKLFF few TRBJ1-4 TRBV18 -